The 2 T cell receptor beta chains below come from one sample, sequenced in a study of T cells in Graves' hyperthyroidism and ophthalmopathy. TCR beta CDR3 regions were amplified from RNA. HTBI primers were employed in a first-round RT-PCR of the TCR CDR3. TCRdb independently ran MiXCR on the multiplex PCR reads; one entry per CDR3 protein. The data hold about 400,000 distinct CDR3 sequences, with roughly 13% observed a single time. The source material was blood. The receptors here all came from a woman aged 18-29 years with Graves' hyperthyroidism.

The V and J genes are TRBV19 and TRBJ2-7, with D uncertain. Germline V lookup: CDR1 LNHDA, CDR2 SQIVND (reference sequence). The V end was cut by 1 base, the J end by 7 bases, with 11 bases between. There are 13 residues in the CDR3. CDR3 in DNA: TGTGCCAGTAGTATAGTAGCAGGCTGGGAGCAGTACTTC. Amino acid sequence: CASSIVAGWEQYF.

At least ten counts were recorded for this clonotype. The J gene is TRBJ1-1, the V gene TRBV11-3, with TRBD1 as a possible D gene (6 bases). Trimming left V 3 bases short and J 3 bases short, with 8 bases between. CDR3 length: 13 amino acids. Germline values: CDR1 SGHNT, CDR2 YENEEA. The CDR3 protein is CASSFYRDTEAFF. The CDR3 DNA reads TGTGCCAGCAGCTTTTACAGGGACACTGAAGCTTTCTTT.